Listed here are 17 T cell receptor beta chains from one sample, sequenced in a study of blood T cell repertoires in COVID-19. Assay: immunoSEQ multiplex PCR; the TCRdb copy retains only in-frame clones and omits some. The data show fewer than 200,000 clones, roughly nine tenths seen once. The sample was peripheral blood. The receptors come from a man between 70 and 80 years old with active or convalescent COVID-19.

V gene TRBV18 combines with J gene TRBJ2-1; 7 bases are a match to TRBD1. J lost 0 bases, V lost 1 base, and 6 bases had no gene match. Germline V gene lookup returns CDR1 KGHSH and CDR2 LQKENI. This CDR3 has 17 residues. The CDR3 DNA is TGTGCCAGCTCACCACTGCTACAGGGGAGCTCCTACAATGAGCAGTTCTTC. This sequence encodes CASSPLLQGSSYNEQFF.

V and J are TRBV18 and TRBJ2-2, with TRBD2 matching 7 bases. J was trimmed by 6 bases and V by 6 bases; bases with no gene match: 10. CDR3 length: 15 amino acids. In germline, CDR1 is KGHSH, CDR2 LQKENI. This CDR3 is CASSPQSGRAGELFF. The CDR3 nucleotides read TGTGCCAGCTCCCCCCAGTCGGGGAGGGCCGGGGAGCTGTTTTTT.

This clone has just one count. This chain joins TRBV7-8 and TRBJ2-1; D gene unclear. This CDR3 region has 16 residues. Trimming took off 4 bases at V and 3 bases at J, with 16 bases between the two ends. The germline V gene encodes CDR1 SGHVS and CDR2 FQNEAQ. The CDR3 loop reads CASSSQTIALYNEQFF. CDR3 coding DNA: TGTGCCAGCAGCTCCCAGACAATTGCCCTCTACAATGAGCAGTTCTTC.

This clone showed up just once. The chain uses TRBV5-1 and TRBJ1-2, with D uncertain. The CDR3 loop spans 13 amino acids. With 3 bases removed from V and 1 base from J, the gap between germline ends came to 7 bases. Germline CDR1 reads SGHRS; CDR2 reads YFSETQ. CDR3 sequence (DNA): TGCGCCAGCAGCTCCGCGGGTAACTATGGCTACACCTTC. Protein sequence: CASSSAGNYGYTF.

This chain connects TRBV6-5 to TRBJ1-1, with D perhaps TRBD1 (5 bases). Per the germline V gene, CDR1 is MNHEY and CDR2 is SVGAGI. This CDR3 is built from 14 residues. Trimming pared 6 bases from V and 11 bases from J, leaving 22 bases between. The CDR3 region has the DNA TGTGCCAGCAGAATGGGGGGAACAGGTAGGCATGCTTTCTTT. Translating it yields CASRMGGTGRHAFF.

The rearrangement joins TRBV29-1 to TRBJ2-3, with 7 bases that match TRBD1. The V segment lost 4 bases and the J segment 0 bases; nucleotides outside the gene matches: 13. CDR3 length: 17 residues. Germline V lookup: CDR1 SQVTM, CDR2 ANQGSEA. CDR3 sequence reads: CSVAGAPTGKSTDTQYF. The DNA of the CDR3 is TGCAGCGTTGCCGGAGCACCGACAGGGAAGAGCACAGATACGCAGTATTTT.

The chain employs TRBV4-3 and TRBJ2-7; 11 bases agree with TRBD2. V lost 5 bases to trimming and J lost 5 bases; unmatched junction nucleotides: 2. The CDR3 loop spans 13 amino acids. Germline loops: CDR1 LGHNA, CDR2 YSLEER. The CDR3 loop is CASSGLAGDEQYF. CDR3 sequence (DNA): TGCGCCAGCAGCGGACTAGCGGGCGACGAGCAGTACTTC.

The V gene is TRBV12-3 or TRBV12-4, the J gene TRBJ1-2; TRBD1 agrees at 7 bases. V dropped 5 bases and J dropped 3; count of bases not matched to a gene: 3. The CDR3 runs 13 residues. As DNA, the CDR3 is TGTGCCAGCAGTAACGACAGGGACTATGGCTACACCTTC. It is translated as CASSNDRDYGYTF.

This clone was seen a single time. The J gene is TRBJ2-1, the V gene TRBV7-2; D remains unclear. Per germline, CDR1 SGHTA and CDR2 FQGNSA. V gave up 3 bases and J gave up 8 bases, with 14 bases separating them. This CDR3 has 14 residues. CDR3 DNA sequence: TGTGCCAGCAGCTTCCGGGTGGGTATCGATGAGCAGTTCTTC. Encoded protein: CASSFRVGIDEQFF. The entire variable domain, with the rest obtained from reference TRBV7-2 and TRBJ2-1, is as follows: GAGVSQSPSNKVTEKGKDVELRCDPISGHTALYWYRQSLGQGLEFLIYFQGNSAPDKSGLPSDRFSAERTGGSVSTLTIQRTQQEDSAVYLCASSFRVGIDEQFFGPGTRLTVL.

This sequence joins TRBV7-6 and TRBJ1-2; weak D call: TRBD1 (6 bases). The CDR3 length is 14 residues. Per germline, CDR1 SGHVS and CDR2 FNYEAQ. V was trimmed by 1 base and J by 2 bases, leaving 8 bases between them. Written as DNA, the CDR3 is TGTGCCAGCAGCTTAGGGACAGCCAACTATGGCTACACCTTC. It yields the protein CASSLGTANYGYTF.

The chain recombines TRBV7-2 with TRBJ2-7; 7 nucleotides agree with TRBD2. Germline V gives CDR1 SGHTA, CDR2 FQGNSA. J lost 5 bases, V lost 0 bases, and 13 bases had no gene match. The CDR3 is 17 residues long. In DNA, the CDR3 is TGTGCCAGCAGCTTAGCCCTTTCGTGGCGGGGGACCAACGAGCAGTACTTC. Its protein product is CASSLALSWRGTNEQYF.

The DNA of the CDR3 is TGCGCCAGCAGCTTGGAGGGGACTAGCGGAATTCAGTACTTC. The encoded protein is CASSLEGTSGIQYF. The V gene is TRBV5-1, the J gene TRBJ2-4, with TRBD2 identical over 11 bases. This CDR3 spans 14 amino acids. The germline CDR1 and CDR2 sequences are SGHRS and YFSETQ. Unmatched junction bases numbered 3, after V lost 0 bases and J lost 10 bases.

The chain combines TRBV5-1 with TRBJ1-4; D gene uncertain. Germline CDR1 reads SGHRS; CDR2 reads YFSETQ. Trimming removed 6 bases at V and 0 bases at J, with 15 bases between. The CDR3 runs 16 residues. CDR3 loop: CASTLVGVATNEKLFF. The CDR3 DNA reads TGCGCCAGCACCCTCGTGGGAGTAGCAACTAATGAAAAACTGTTTTTT.

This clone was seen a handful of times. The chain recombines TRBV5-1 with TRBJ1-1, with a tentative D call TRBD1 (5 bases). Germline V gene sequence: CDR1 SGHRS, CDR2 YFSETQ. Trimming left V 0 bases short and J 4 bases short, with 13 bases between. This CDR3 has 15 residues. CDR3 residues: CASSLADSGVTEAFF. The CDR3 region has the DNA TGCGCCAGCAGCTTGGCCGACAGTGGGGTCACTGAAGCTTTCTTT. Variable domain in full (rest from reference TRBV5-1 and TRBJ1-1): KAGVTQTPRYLIKTRGQQVTLSCSPISGHRSVSWYQQTPGQGLQFLFEYFSETQRNKGNFPGRFSGRQFSNSRSEMNVSTLELGDSALYLCASSLADSGVTEAFFGQGTRLTVV.

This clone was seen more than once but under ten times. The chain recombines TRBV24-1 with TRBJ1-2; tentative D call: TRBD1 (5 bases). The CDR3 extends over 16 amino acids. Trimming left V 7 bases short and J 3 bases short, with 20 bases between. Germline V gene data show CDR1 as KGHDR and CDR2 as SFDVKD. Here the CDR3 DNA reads TGTGCCACCAGCACCGGGACTGTCAGAGGGGACTATGGCTACACCTTC. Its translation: CATSTGTVRGDYGYTF.

In DNA, the CDR3 is TGTGCCAGCAGTTTATCCCCGACAGGGCGTAGCACTGAAGCTTTCTTT. It translates to CASSLSPTGRSTEAFF. V and J are TRBV27 and TRBJ1-1; 7 nucleotides match TRBD1. With V trimmed by 0 bases and J by 4 bases, 8 bases remained unmatched. From germline, CDR1 is MNHEY and CDR2 SMNVEV (reference sequence). The CDR3 is 16 residues long.

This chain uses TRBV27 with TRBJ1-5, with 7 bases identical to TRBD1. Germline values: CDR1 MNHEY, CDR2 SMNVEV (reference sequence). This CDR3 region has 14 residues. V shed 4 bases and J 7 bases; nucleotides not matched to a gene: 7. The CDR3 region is CASSSWTGQQPQHF. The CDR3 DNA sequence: TGTGCCAGCAGTTCCTGGACAGGCCAACAGCCCCAGCATTTT.